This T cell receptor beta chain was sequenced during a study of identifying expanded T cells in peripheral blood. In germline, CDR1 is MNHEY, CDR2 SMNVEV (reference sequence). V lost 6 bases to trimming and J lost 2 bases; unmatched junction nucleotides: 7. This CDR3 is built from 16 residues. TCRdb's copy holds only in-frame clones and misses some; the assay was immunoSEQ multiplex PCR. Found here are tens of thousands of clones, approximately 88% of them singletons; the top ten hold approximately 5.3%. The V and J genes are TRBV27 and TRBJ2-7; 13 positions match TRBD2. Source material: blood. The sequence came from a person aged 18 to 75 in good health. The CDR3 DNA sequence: TGTGCCAGCAGACCCCCCGGACTAGCGGGGGCCTACGAGCAGTACTTC. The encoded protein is CASRPPGLAGAYEQYF.